The clone carrying this T cell receptor (beta chain) was picked up a small number of times. Its antigen is still unknown. CDR3 length: 14 residues. V lost 3 bases and J lost 3; bases outside the gene matches: 3. From germline, CDR1 is LGHNA and CDR2 YNFKEQ. Each CDR3 protein gets one entry after TCRdb re-called the 5' RACE reads with MiXCR. Seen here are a few hundred thousand distinct CDR3 sequences, 4.1% observed once, and the top ten hold around 24%. This entry belongs to a study of T cells after yellow fever vaccination. The wider study: The SMART-Seq v4 Ultra Low Input method served to prepare the low-cell-number fractions. Notes on the study in general: The bulk population could contribute abundant contaminating clonotypes to FACS-sorted repertoires.

The chain combines TRBV4-2 with TRBJ2-5; 8 bases line up with TRBD2. Specimen: PBMCs, collected 5 days after the yellow fever booster vaccination. The TCR originated in a man aged 18 to 29 who received the YFV17D yellow fever vaccine. Written as DNA, the CDR3 is TGTGCCAGCAGCCAGGGACTAGTCGAAGAGACCCAGTACTTC. Its protein is CASSQGLVEETQYF.